Given below is one TCR beta chain in context. This study enrolled people aged roughly 18 to 89 from approximately 24 US geographic areas. Original data processing: Nucleated cell number was recorded as an estimate derived from reference gene primer amplification. Clones were sequenced by immunoSEQ multiplex PCR, and TCRdb holds only the in-frame ones, with some missing. V and J calls and clone size are those listed in that table; D and trimming were worked out from the DNA. The table shows about 180,000 clones, with roughly nine tenths occurring only once. This record comes from a study of blood T cell repertoires in COVID-19. Turning to the study itself: There were acute and convalescent COVID-19 samples, and they came from the United States, Italy and Spain. Sample material is recorded as cDNA or gDNA derived from T cells, B-cell-depleted T cells, or PBMCs.

After removal of 1 base from V and 7 bases from J, the junction contained 18 bases not matched to a gene. The CDR3 totals 17 residues. Germline CDR1 and CDR2: GTSNPN and SVGIG (reference sequence). The chain carries TRBV30 and TRBJ2-5; 7 positions match TRBD1. This receptor was taken from a human donor with acute COVID-19. The donor label of this sample is uncertain. Sequenced input: PBMCs or T cells enriched from blood (not recorded which). The CDR3 protein is CAWSARTERGLKGTQYF. CDR3 sequence (DNA): TGTGCCTGGAGTGCTAGGACAGAAAGGGGGCTGAAGGGGACCCAGTACTTC.